This record looks at one T cell receptor beta chain sequence and its context. RNA transcripts provided the source from which TCR beta CDR3 regions were amplified. First-round RT-PCR targeting the TCR CDR3 was performed with the HTBI primer set. TCRdb itself ran the multiplex PCR reads through MiXCR, one entry per CDR3 protein. The table lists about 350,000 distinct CDR3 sequences, approximately 13% of them singletons. This CDR3 spans 14 amino acids. Germline loops: CDR1 DFQATT, CDR2 SNEGSKA (reference sequence). Trimming stripped 5 bases from V and 2 bases from J, with 16 bases between. This sample was included in a study of T cells in Graves' hyperthyroidism and ophthalmopathy.

This receptor was identified in a woman in her twenties or thirties with Graves' hyperthyroidism. Sequencing was done on a sample of blood. V gene TRBV20-1 combines with J gene TRBJ2-7; tentative D call: TRBD2 (5 bases). This CDR3 is CSADALGEPYEQYF. The CDR3 coding sequence is TGCAGTGCTGACGCATTGGGAGAACCCTACGAGCAGTACTTC.